The 13 T cell receptor beta chains in this list originate from one sample, sequenced in a study of T-cell reconstitution after alpha-beta-depleted transplantation in children. Preparation of the TCRbeta library involved a method that used unique molecular identifiers. TCRdb redid the calling of the PCR reads with MiXCR, one entry per CDR3 protein. The sample records around 700,000 distinct CDR3 sequences, roughly 13% being singletons. Sequencing was performed on PBMCs, taken before TCRalphabeta/CD19-depleted stem cell transplant. These receptors all stem from a girl under 10 years old with congenital amegakaryocytic thrombocytopenia, due to receive a stem cell transplant.

This clonotype appeared many times. The chain combines TRBV6-2 or TRBV6-3 with TRBJ2-1; either TRBD1 or TRBD2 may fit D (5 bases each). V shed 0 bases and J shed 9 bases, with 9 bases lying between them. This CDR3 is built from 13 residues. CDR1 is MNHEY and CDR2 is SVGEGT in the germline V gene. CDR3 nucleotide sequence: TGTGCCAGCAGTTACTCGACTGGGGGTGAGCAGTTCTTC. Translated: CASSYSTGGEQFF.

J is TRBJ2-2 and V is TRBV5-1, with D hard to call. The V end was cut by 4 bases, the J end by 6 bases, with 16 bases between. Germline V gene data show CDR1 as SGHRS and CDR2 as YFSETQ. The CDR3 is made up of 15 amino acids. CDR3 bases: TGCGCCAGCAGCGCCGTGGGTCGTGGCTCCGGGGAGCTGTTTTTT. It codes for CASSAVGRGSGELFF.

The sample holds a few counts of this clonotype. The chain is built from TRBV12-5 and TRBJ2-5; D possibly matches TRBD1 or TRBD2 (5 bases each). V was clipped by 4 bases and J by 1 base, with 13 bases between them. The CDR3 contains 15 residues. The germline V gene has CDR1 LGHNT and CDR2 FRNRAP. In DNA form, the CDR3 reads TGTGCTAGTGGTTGGTCGGGTGGGGGCCAAGAGACCCAGTACTTC. Its translation: CASGWSGGGQETQYF. Looking up the rest from reference TRBV12-5 and TRBJ2-5 gives the full variable domain: DARVTQTPRHKVTEMGQEVTMRCQPILGHNTVFWYRQTMMQGLELLAYFRNRAPLDDSGMPKDRFSAEMPDATLATLKIQPSEPRDSAVYFCASGWSGGGQETQYFGPGTRLLVL.

The DNA for the CDR3 is TGTGCCAGCAGCCAACGGGTCGGCTCCTACGAGCAGTACTTC. It encodes CASSQRVGSYEQYF. The rearrangement links TRBV3-1 to TRBJ2-7; no firm D call. The germline CDR1 and CDR2 sequences are LGHDT and YNNKEL (reference sequence). V lost 2 bases to trimming and J lost 0 bases, with 8 bases between them. This CDR3 region has 14 residues.

This clonotype was seen at least ten times. The CDR3 loop reads CAISAGANYGYTF. CDR3 in DNA: TGTGCCATCAGTGCCGGGGCTAACTATGGCTACACCTTC. The chain joins TRBV10-3 to TRBJ1-2; D is uncertain. The CDR3 runs to 13 residues. Germline assignment: CDR1 ENHRY and CDR2 SYGVKD. V was trimmed by 4 bases and J by 0 bases, leaving 6 bases between them.

This clonotype has ten or more counts. The chain recombines TRBV29-1 with TRBJ2-1, with a tentative D call TRBD2 (6 bases). There are 13 residues in the CDR3. The V end lost 6 bases, the J end lost 8 bases, and 17 bases lay between the germline ends. CDR1 SQVTM and CDR2 ANQGSEA come from the germline V gene. The CDR3 DNA reads TGCAGCGTCGAGAGACTAGGGATGGATGAGCAGTTCTTC. This encodes CSVERLGMDEQFF.

Worth noting for this clonotype: Sequence at one end of the junction differs from germline and may be a read error. V is TRBV7-9 and J is TRBJ2-5; D possibly uses TRBD1 or TRBD2 (5 bases each). The CDR3 consists of 13 residues. From germline, CDR1 is SEHNR and CDR2 FQNEAQ (reference sequence). The CDR3 bases are TGTGCCAGCAGCTTAATCACAGGTGGGAGAATGGACTTC. It yields the protein CASSLITGGRMDF.

This clonotype appeared a few times. The chain recombines TRBV5-1 with TRBJ2-7, with D unresolved. CDR1 is SGHRS and CDR2 is YFSETQ in the germline V gene. The CDR3 runs to 14 residues. The V gene lost 2 bases and the J gene lost 0 bases, with 9 bases spanning the gap. Here the CDR3 DNA reads TGCGCCAGCAGCTTTCGGGCAGACTCCTACGAGCAGTACTTC. Its protein is CASSFRADSYEQYF.

The chain couples TRBV18 to TRBJ2-1, with 7 positions matching TRBD2. With 3 bases clipped from V and 8 bases from J, the junction kept 4 bases outside the gene matches. The CDR3 runs to 13 residues. The germline V gene has CDR1 KGHSH and CDR2 LQKENI. CDR3 in DNA: TGTGCCAGCTCACCTTACGGGAGGTATGAGCAGTTCTTC. It yields the protein CASSPYGRYEQFF.

This clonotype was counted between two and nine times. The gene calls are TRBV19 and TRBJ2-1; 9 nucleotides align to TRBD1. The CDR3 extends over 15 amino acids. The V segment lost 5 bases and the J segment 2 bases; nucleotides outside the gene matches: 4. Germline lookup yields CDR1 LNHDA and CDR2 SQIVND (reference sequence). CDR3 sequence reads: CASSSTGGAYNEQFF. In DNA form, the CDR3 reads TGTGCCAGTAGTTCCACAGGGGGCGCCTACAATGAGCAGTTCTTC.

The chain carries TRBV5-1 and TRBJ2-7, with 7 bases lining up with TRBD2. The germline V gene encodes CDR1 SGHRS and CDR2 YFSETQ. The length of the CDR3 is 14 residues. V shed 0 bases, J shed 4 bases, and the junction held 4 bases outside the gene matches. The CDR3 nucleotides read TGCGCCAGCAGCTTGGATAGCGGGCTTTACGAGCAGTACTTC. Protein product: CASSLDSGLYEQYF.

Many counts were recorded for this clonotype. This chain joins TRBV12-3 or TRBV12-4 and TRBJ2-5, with no clear D. V lost 2 bases, J lost 3 bases, and 7 bases lay in between. CDR3 length: 13 residues. The CDR3 nucleotides are TGTGCCAGCAGTTTATCTTTCGAAGAGACCCAGTACTTC. Translation: CASSLSFEETQYF.

This clonotype has ten or more counts. The rearrangement uses TRBV20-1 and TRBJ1-1; a weak D match, TRBD1 (6 bases). V was shortened by 4 bases and J by 3 bases, with 15 bases between the two germline ends. The CDR3 is 14 residues long. Per the germline V gene, CDR1 is DFQATT and CDR2 is SNEGSKA (reference sequence). The chain's CDR3 is CSANRVLHDTEAFF. DNA of the CDR3: TGCAGTGCTAACAGGGTACTCCACGACACTGAAGCTTTCTTT.